This is a list of T cell receptor beta chains from one sample in a study of T cell responses to AZD1222 COVID-19 vaccine. The assay was immunoSEQ multiplex PCR, and TCRdb's table has in-frame clones only and misses some. The sample holds tens of thousands of clones, roughly 86% seen once. This specimen consisted of peripheral blood, obtained 28 days after the second AZD1222 dose. These receptors originate from an adult who received the AZD1222 COVID-19 vaccine. The CDR3 runs from the conserved cysteine through the conserved F or W. The D gene is left open where the match is weak. Not all rows give a size; the values are once, few, many and, for expanded clones, a class.

.	TRBV18	TRBD1	TRBJ1-1	TGTGCCAGCTCATCGATTCAACCGGGACAGGGACCTGGAGCTTTCTTT	CASSSIQPGQGPGAFF
.	TRBV5-1	.	TRBJ2-3	TGCGCCAGCAGCCCACGGGCGGCAGCAGATACGCAGTATTTT	CASSPRAAADTQYF
.	TRBV19	.	TRBJ1-1	TGTGCCAGTAGCGACCAGGTAAGGGGGATGAACACTGAAGCTTTCTTT	CASSDQVRGMNTEAFF
.	TRBV29-1	TRBD1	TRBJ2-5	TGCAGCGTTGTCCGACAGGGGCCCTCGTTTCAAGAGACCCAGTACTTC	CSVVRQGPSFQETQYF
.	TRBV2	TRBD1	TRBJ1-1	TGTGCCAGCAGTGTTCATGACAGGGGTTTTGAAGCTTTCTTT	CASSVHDRGFEAFF
.	TRBV19	TRBD1	TRBJ2-7	TGTGCCAGTAGTATTGGGACAGGGTATTTCCCGAACGAGCAGTACTTC	CASSIGTGYFPNEQYF
.	TRBV20-1	TRBD2	TRBJ2-3	TGCAGTGCTAGTTTATTTGGCGGGGGGGTGGTTGGTACGCAGTATTTT	CSASLFGGGVVGTQYF
few	TRBV5-1	.	TRBJ2-7	TGCGCCAGCAGCTCCGGTAGGATAGACTATGAGCAGTACTTC	CASSSGRIDYEQYF
.	TRBV28	.	TRBJ1-2	TGTGCCAGCAGTCCTCCCCTCCGGAGATCCTATGGCTACACCTTC	CASSPPLRRSYGYTF
.	TRBV28	.	TRBJ1-5	TGTGCCAGCAGTTTATTCGGGGCAAGGTCCCAGCATTTT	CASSLFGARSQHF
.	TRBV5-6	.	TRBJ2-7	TGTGCCAGCAGCTTGGTTCCAGGGTTCTACGAGCAGTACTTC	CASSLVPGFYEQYF
.	TRBV7-2	TRBD2	TRBJ2-1	TGTGCCAGCAGCCCACCAGTGGGCGGGGGGGCCGAGCAGTTCTTC	CASSPPVGGGAEQFF
.	TRBV12-3/TRBV12-4	TRBD1	TRBJ1-2	TGTGCCAGCAGTTTCCAGGGGGACTATGGCTACACCTTC	CASSFQGDYGYTF
.	TRBV6-6	TRBD1	TRBJ1-2	TGTGCCAGCAGTAGTCGGTCAGGGGGTGGCTATGGCTACACCTTC	CASSSRSGGGYGYTF
.	TRBV18	.	TRBJ1-2	TGTGCCAGCTCACCACCAAGGGGGGGAGAGTATGGCTACACCTTC	CASSPPRGGEYGYTF
.	TRBV18	.	TRBJ1-3	TGTGCCAGCTCACCTGAAAAGGGACAAGAAAACACCATATATTTT	CASSPEKGQENTIYF
.	TRBV2	.	TRBJ1-6	TGTGCCAGCACCCTGACAGGATTCTATAATTCACCCCTCCACTTT	CASTLTGFYNSPLHF
.	TRBV28	.	TRBJ1-1	TGTGCCAGCAGTTATCAAGGGGGAACTGAAGCTTTCTTT	CASSYQGGTEAFF
few	TRBV7-9	.	TRBJ1-2	TGTGCCAGCAGCTTCGAACAGCGTAACTATGGCTACACCTTC	CASSFEQRNYGYTF
once	TRBV28	TRBD1	TRBJ1-5	TGTGCCAGCAGGTTACTGGGACAGTATCAGCCCCAGCATTTT	CASRLLGQYQPQHF
.	TRBV18	.	TRBJ1-2	TGTGCCAGCTCTCCTGGACTGGGGGATCATGGCTACACCTTC	CASSPGLGDHGYTF
.	TRBV6-5	TRBD1	TRBJ1-1	TGTGCCAGCAGCCGCGGGACAGGAGAAGCTTTCTTT	CASSRGTGEAFF
.	TRBV27	.	TRBJ2-5	TGTGCCAGCAGTCCGCTAGCCATACCCTACCAAGAGACCCAGTACTTC	CASSPLAIPYQETQYF
.	TRBV19	.	TRBJ1-5	TGTGCCAGTAGTATCCCCCGGACCGGTCGGGTTCAGCCCCAGCATTTT	CASSIPRTGRVQPQHF
.	TRBV19	TRBD1	TRBJ1-5	TGTGCCAGTAGCCCGGCCCCAGGGGGCTCTTTTCAGCCCCAGCATTTT	CASSPAPGGSFQPQHF
.	TRBV3-1/TRBV3-2	.	TRBJ1-3	TGTGCCAGCAGCCAAGACAGCTACTCTGGAAACACCATATATTTT	CASSQDSYSGNTIYF